Listed below are T cell receptor beta chains from one sample, sequenced in a study of blood T cell repertoires in COVID-19. Data came from immunoSEQ multiplex PCR; TCRdb stores just in-frame clones and leaves some out. The repertoire holds 250,000 to 350,000 clones, with around 90% as singletons. What was sequenced was PBMCs or T cells enriched from blood (not recorded which). Receptors were obtained from a woman aged 18-29 years with acute COVID-19. Each CDR3 is given with its conserved first and last residue. D genes are given only for firm matches. Only some rows state a clone size, as once, few, many or a class for expanded clones.

abundance,j_gene,d_gene,v_gene,CDR3nt,CDR3aa
-,TRBJ2-7,TRBD1,TRBV25-1,TGTGCCAGCAGTCAGGGACAGGGAACCTACGAGCAGTACTTC,CASSQGQGTYEQYF
-,TRBJ1-1,-,TRBV18,TGTGCCAGCTCACCAAACAGGGATTCCACTGAAGCTTTCTTT,CASSPNRDSTEAFF
-,TRBJ1-2,-,TRBV28,TGTGCCAGCAGTTTGACAACCGGGACAAGCCAGGGAGGCTACACCTTC,CASSLTTGTSQGGYTF
-,TRBJ1-1,TRBD1,TRBV11-3,TGTGCCAGCAGCACAGGGGGGTTAGATGCTTTCTTT,CASSTGGLDAFF
-,TRBJ1-4,-,TRBV28,TGTGCCAGCAGTTTTCCCGGGGAACCGTTGGATGTAAAACTGTTTTTT,CASSFPGEPLDVKLFF
-,TRBJ2-7,-,TRBV27,TGTGCCAGCAGATATGTCCCCGGGGACTTCTACGAGCAGTACTTC,CASRYVPGDFYEQYF
-,TRBJ1-2,-,TRBV11-2,TGTGCCAGCACCCCAGGTCCAGGGCCCTATCCACCCTTTGATGGCTACACCTTC,CASTPGPGPYPPFDGYTF
-,TRBJ1-1,TRBD1,TRBV9,TGTGCCAGCAGCGTAGTAAGGGACAGGGCTGAAGCTTTCTTT,CASSVVRDRAEAFF
-,TRBJ1-1,-,TRBV5-1,TGCGCCAGCAGCTGGGGACAGAACACTGAAGCTTTCTTT,CASSWGQNTEAFF
-,TRBJ2-2,-,TRBV5-6,TGTGCCAGCAGCCGGACAGGGAGGGTCGCCGGGGAGCTGTTTTTT,CASSRTGRVAGELFF
-,TRBJ2-7,-,TRBV27,TGTGCCAGCCGAGCCGCAGGGTCTGAGCAGTACTTC,CASRAAGSEQYF
-,TRBJ1-2,-,TRBV28,TGTGCCAGCAGCAGCTATGGCTACACCTTC,CASSSYGYTF
-,TRBJ1-3,-,TRBV20-1,TGCAGTGCTAGTGGGGGGGTCTCTGGAAACACCATATATTTT,CSASGGVSGNTIYF
-,TRBJ2-2,TRBD1,TRBV28,TGTGCCAGCCTTCTGGGACAGATAGGGACCGGGGAGCTGTTTTTT,CASLLGQIGTGELFF
-,TRBJ2-4,TRBD2,TRBV27,TGTGCCAGCAGTCCCCTTTTGGTAGCGGGAGTAAACATTCAGTACTTC,CASSPLLVAGVNIQYF
-,TRBJ2-5,-,TRBV16,TGTGCCAGCAGCCAACGGACAGACTACTACAAAGAGACCCAGTACTTC,CASSQRTDYYKETQYF
-,TRBJ2-1,TRBD2,TRBV25-1,TGTGCCAGTCTAGGACTAGCGGGATACAATGAGCAGTTCTTC,CASLGLAGYNEQFF
few,TRBJ1-2,TRBD1,TRBV11-3,TGTGCCAGCAGCGCACACTCCGGGACAGCAGATGGCTACACCTTC,CASSAHSGTADGYTF
-,TRBJ2-7,-,TRBV28,TGTGCCAGCAGTTTTCCGGGGAACTCCTACGAGCAGTACTTC,CASSFPGNSYEQYF
once,TRBJ2-3,-,TRBV5-1,TGCGCCAGCAGCTCCCTTGCAATAGAGTTCACAGATACGCAGTATTTT,CASSSLAIEFTDTQYF
-,TRBJ1-5,-,TRBV21-1,TGTGCCAGCAGCAAAACGAGGGTTTATCAGCCCCAGCATTTT,CASSKTRVYQPQHF
-,TRBJ1-2,-,TRBV27,TGTGCCAGCAGTTTGAGGAGGGAATATGGCTACACCTTC,CASSLRREYGYTF
-,TRBJ2-7,TRBD2,TRBV11-3,TGTGCCAGCAGGGGACTAGCCTACGAGCAGTACTTC,CASRGLAYEQYF
-,TRBJ2-2,-,TRBV3-1/TRBV3-2,TGTGCCAGCAGCCAGCCCGGAGGCGGGGAGCTGTTTTTT,CASSQPGGGELFF
few,TRBJ1-1,-,TRBV12-3/TRBV12-4,TGTGCCAGCAGGGAGGCAGTTAGGGCTCAGGCTTTCTTT,CASREAVRAQAFF
-,TRBJ2-7,-,TRBV19,TGTGCCAGTAGTATTCGTGTCCTCGAGACTTACGAGCAGTACTTC,CASSIRVLETYEQYF
-,TRBJ1-1,-,TRBV7-3,TGTGCCAGCAGCCTCCGGGGCGGGGGGAATGAAGCTTTCTTT,CASSLRGGGNEAFF
-,TRBJ1-2,-,TRBV25-1,TGTGCCAGCAGTGCAGACTATGGCTACACCTTC,CASSADYGYTF
-,TRBJ2-5,-,TRBV10-1,TGCGCCAGCAGTAGGGGTCAAGAGACCCAGTACTTC,CASSRGQETQYF
-,TRBJ2-3,TRBD2,TRBV27,TGTGCCAGCAGCCCTAGCGGGAGGACAGATACGCAGTATTTT,CASSPSGRTDTQYF
-,TRBJ1-5,-,TRBV2,TGTGCCAGCGTTATGGAACAGGGCAATCAGCCCCAGCATTTT,CASVMEQGNQPQHF
-,TRBJ1-2,-,TRBV28,TGTGCCAGCAATAAGGGGTACTATGGCTACACCTTC,CASNKGYYGYTF
-,TRBJ2-2,-,TRBV28,TGTGCCAGCAGAGTAGCAGTCACCGGGGAGCTGTTTTTT,CASRVAVTGELFF
-,TRBJ1-1,-,TRBV30,TGTGCCTGGAGTACGGGATTGAACACTGAAGCTTTCTTT,CAWSTGLNTEAFF
-,TRBJ2-7,TRBD1,TRBV9,TGTGCCAGCAGCGTAGCGGGACAGGGGGCCTACGAGCAGTACTTC,CASSVAGQGAYEQYF
-,TRBJ2-3,-,TRBV19,TGTGCCAGTAGTTCCGCAGGGGTGACGGAAGCAGATACGCAGTATTTT,CASSSAGVTEADTQYF
-,TRBJ2-2,-,TRBV29-1,TGCAGCGTTCGGGACACCGGGGAGCTGTTTTTT,CSVRDTGELFF
-,TRBJ1-4,TRBD1,TRBV28,TGTGCCAGCAGCCCCGCTTACGGGACAGGGGGAATAAGTGAAAAACTGTTTTTT,CASSPAYGTGGISEKLFF
-,TRBJ2-2,-,TRBV6-1,TGTGCCAGCATCACGGACACGAACACCGGGGAGCTGTTTTTT,CASITDTNTGELFF
-,TRBJ2-3,TRBD2,TRBV19,TGTGCCAGTAGTTACATTAGCGGGAGGGAAAGCACAGATACGCAGTATTTT,CASSYISGRESTDTQYF
-,TRBJ2-2,-,TRBV2,TGTGCCAGCAGTGACAGGGGGGCTAGCGAGTTCTACACCGGGGAGCTGTTTTTT,CASSDRGASEFYTGELFF
once,TRBJ1-4,TRBD1,TRBV30,TGTGCCTGGAGTCACGGGGGACAGACTAATGAAAAACTGTTTTTT,CAWSHGGQTNEKLFF
once,TRBJ2-1,TRBD2,TRBV10-3,TGTGCCATCAGTGACCCCCCGACTAGCGGGAGAATAGGTGAGCAGTTCTTC,CAISDPPTSGRIGEQFF
-,TRBJ1-5,-,TRBV28,TGTGCCAGCACCCCGTGGGGGCAGCACAATCAGCCCCAGCATTTT,CASTPWGQHNQPQHF
-,TRBJ2-2,TRBD1,TRBV6-5,TGTGCCAGCACCCACTGGACAGGGAACACCGGGGAGCTGTTTTTT,CASTHWTGNTGELFF
once,TRBJ2-1,-,TRBV27,TGTGCCAGCAGTCCCATAACCTTGGTGGGAGTCACCTACAATGAGCAGTTCTTC,CASSPITLVGVTYNEQFF
-,TRBJ2-3,-,TRBV5-4,TGTGCCAGCAGCTTGTACACGGGGGCAGATACGCAGTATTTT,CASSLYTGADTQYF
-,TRBJ1-1,-,TRBV5-1,TGCGCCAGCAGCTCCTCTTCTGGGGGGTTCACTGAAGCTTTCTTT,CASSSSSGGFTEAFF
-,TRBJ2-1,-,TRBV18,TGTGCCAGCTCTCCCGGGTCTTACAATGAGCAGTTCTTC,CASSPGSYNEQFF
-,TRBJ2-7,-,TRBV5-5,TGTGCCAGCAGCTTTTTTTTGAGCGGCGAGCAGTACTTC,CASSFFLSGEQYF
-,TRBJ2-5,TRBD2,TRBV30,TGTGCCTGGAGTCCAGGACTAGCGGCCTCCCAAGAGACCCAGTACTTC,CAWSPGLAASQETQYF
once,TRBJ2-7,TRBD2,TRBV11-2,TGTGCCAGCAGCTTCCTCTCCCTAGGGGGCGGGAGGGCCTACGAGCAGTACTTC,CASSFLSLGGGRAYEQYF
-,TRBJ1-3,-,TRBV19,TGTGCCAGTAGTATATGGGACTACTCCCGGAGTAACACCATATATTTT,CASSIWDYSRSNTIYF